One sample yielded the 27 T cell receptor beta chains listed below, sequenced in a study of cytomegalovirus exposure and HLA in healthy donors. Primers for the PCR totalled 60 Vbeta and 13 Jbeta. Generated by immunoSEQ multiplex PCR, the TCRdb table keeps only in-frame clones and is missing some. In the table there are around 150,000 clones, about 61% of which are singletons. Sequencing was done on a sample of PBMCs. Every receptor here comes from a male donor in good health and CMV-seronegative.

This clone occurred a few times. The chain has TRBV28 and TRBJ1-1, with TRBD1 matching 7 bases. Germline V gene data show CDR1 as MDHEN and CDR2 as SYDVKM. Trimming cost V 5 bases and J 8 bases; bases outside gene matches: 8. The CDR3 totals 13 residues. In DNA form, the CDR3 reads TGTGCCAGCAGTCTTGACGCAGGGGGGGAAGCTTTCTTT. It translates to CASSLDAGGEAFF.

The chain has TRBV2 and TRBJ2-5; weak D call: TRBD2 (6 bases). The CDR3 spans 12 residues. CDR1 and CDR2 from the germline V gene are SNHLY and FYNNEI. V was shortened by 8 bases and J by 2 bases, with 9 bases between the two germline ends. In DNA form, the CDR3 reads TGTGCCAGCCGGACTACTCAAGAGACCCAGTACTTC. Translating gives CASRTTQETQYF.

This rearrangement joins TRBV6-1 to TRBJ2-2; a possible D gene is TRBD2 (6 bases). The V gene lost 5 bases and the J gene lost 2 bases, with 12 bases spanning the gap. Germline lookup yields CDR1 MNHNS and CDR2 SASEGT. This CDR3 region has 15 residues. The CDR3 nucleotides read TGTGCCAGCAGTCCTGGGACTGGAAACACCGGGGAGCTGTTTTTT. Its protein is CASSPGTGNTGELFF.

This clone was counted only a few times. This rearrangement joins TRBV4-1 to TRBJ2-1; D possibly corresponds to TRBD2 (7 bases). The ends were cut back, 0 bases at V and 2 bases at J, with 14 bases in the middle. The V gene's germline CDR1 is MGHRA and CDR2 YSYEKL. The CDR3 has 17 residues. The CDR3, as DNA: TGCGCCAGCAGCCAAGATACAACAGGGAGGGCCTACAATGAGCAGTTCTTC. Translation gives CASSQDTTGRAYNEQFF.

The chain joins TRBV5-1 to TRBJ1-4; D gene uncertain. V dropped 5 bases and J dropped 4 bases, with 15 bases sitting between them. The germline V gene encodes CDR1 SGHRS and CDR2 YFSETQ. The CDR3 runs 15 residues. The CDR3 DNA follows: TGCGCCAGCAGTATGAGCTACACGGGTAATGAAAAACTGTTTTTT. Translated: CASSMSYTGNEKLFF.

The chain recombines TRBV2 with TRBJ2-7; TRBD1 matches 9 bases. The CDR3 has 17 amino acids. With V trimmed by 6 bases and J by 9 bases, 21 bases remained unmatched. CDR1 is SNHLY, CDR2 FYNNEI, per germline. CDR3 sequence: CASRGTGGFLTEGGQYF. The CDR3 DNA sequence: TGTGCCAGCAGGGGAACAGGGGGCTTTCTAACTGAGGGGGGGCAGTACTTC.

The J gene is TRBJ1-1, the V gene TRBV5-1; tentatively, D is TRBD1 (6 bases). CDR3 length equals 16 residues. The V end was cut by 4 bases, the J end by 3 bases, with 19 bases between. CDR1 SGHRS and CDR2 YFSETQ come from the germline V gene. The CDR3 is CASSPPRQGTDTEAFF. The CDR3 DNA follows: TGCGCCAGCAGCCCCCCTCGCCAGGGGACGGACACTGAAGCTTTCTTT.

The rearrangement joins TRBV13 to TRBJ1-1; no firm D call. V shed 0 bases and J shed 11 bases, with 13 bases lying between them. The CDR3 has 13 residues. The germline V gene encodes CDR1 PRHDT and CDR2 FYEKMQ (reference sequence). This CDR3 is CASSLGPERRAFF. Written as DNA, the CDR3 is TGTGCCAGCAGCTTAGGGCCGGAAAGGAGGGCTTTCTTT.

The chain carries TRBV15 and TRBJ2-1, with a weak D call TRBD2 (6 bases). There are 18 residues in the CDR3. V dropped 1 base and J dropped 0 bases, with 16 bases sitting between them. CDR1 is LNHNV, CDR2 YYDKDF, per germline (reference sequence). DNA for the CDR3: TGTGCCACCAGCAGAGGAACCTTAGCGGAACACTCCTACAATGAGCAGTTCTTC. It specifies CATSRGTLAEHSYNEQFF.

The genes are TRBV11-3 and TRBJ2-3; TRBD2 matches at 14 bases. CDR1 and CDR2 (germline): SGHNT, YENEEA. This CDR3 has 18 amino acids. V shed 4 bases and J 4 bases; nucleotides not matched to a gene: 10. DNA of the CDR3: TGTGCCAGCAGCTCAATACAGACTAGCGGGGGGGCCTCAGATACGCAGTATTTT. Translating it yields CASSSIQTSGGASDTQYF.

The gene calls are TRBV27 and TRBJ2-2; D is ambiguous. V shed 4 bases and J shed 7 bases, with 7 bases lying between them. Germline V gene lookup returns CDR1 MNHEY and CDR2 SMNVEV (reference sequence). The CDR3 sequence is 12 residues long. The CDR3 here is CASSSPIGELFF. The CDR3 bases are TGTGCCAGCAGTTCCCCTATCGGGGAGCTGTTTTTT.

The chain links TRBV5-6 to TRBJ2-7; TRBD2 agrees at 10 bases. Germline V gives CDR1 SGHDT, CDR2 YYEEEE. The CDR3 length is 14 residues. J gave up 3 bases and V 6 bases, and 6 bases lay outside the gene matches. The CDR3 protein is CASTWTSGNYEQYF. The CDR3 region has the DNA TGTGCCAGCACCTGGACTAGCGGTAACTACGAGCAGTACTTC.

This clone came up a few times. The J gene is TRBJ2-7, the V gene TRBV7-2; TRBD1 matches at 7 bases. V shed 4 bases, J shed 6 bases, and the junction held 15 bases outside the gene matches. This CDR3 is built from 16 residues. Per germline, CDR1 SGHTA and CDR2 FQGNSA. The CDR3: CASSSVDRVWVGEQYF. CDR3 DNA sequence: TGTGCCAGCAGCTCCGTAGACAGGGTATGGGTCGGCGAGCAGTACTTC.

With respect to this clone: A junction end diverges from the germline sequence, so it may reflect a read error. The rearrangement links TRBV7-7 to TRBJ2-2; 9 bases are shared with TRBD1. CDR3 length equals 16 residues. From germline, CDR1 is SSHAT and CDR2 FNYEAQ (reference sequence). CDR3 sequence: CASSFAGTGSTGELFF. For the CDR3, the DNA is TGTGCTAGCAGCTTCGCCGGGACAGGGTCCACCGGGGAGCTGTTTTTT.

The chain is built from TRBV4-3 and TRBJ2-4, with 11 bases identical to TRBD1. Trimming removed 3 bases from V and 6 bases from J; junction bases left unmatched: 10. The CDR3 spans 17 residues. CDR1 and CDR2 (germline): LGHNA, YSLEER. The CDR3 DNA sequence: TGCGCCAGCAGCCACCTGGACAGGGGGCGCGAAACAAACATTCAGTACTTC. Translated: CASSHLDRGRETNIQYF.

The rearrangement uses TRBV7-9 and TRBJ2-7, with TRBD1 matching 9 bases. Germline V CDR1 and CDR2: SEHNR, FQNEAQ (reference sequence). The V gene end was trimmed by 3 bases and the J gene end by 0 bases; junction bases not matched to a gene: 9. The CDR3 has 17 residues. CDR3 sequence (DNA): TGTGCCAGCAGCTTCCCTTCGCGGACAGGGGCCTCCTACGAGCAGTACTTC. This codes for CASSFPSRTGASYEQYF.

The chain joins TRBV7-2 to TRBJ2-1; a weak D match, TRBD2 (6 bases). Germline V gene sequence: CDR1 SGHTA, CDR2 FQGNSA. CDR3 length equals 13 residues. V lost 0 bases and J 10 bases, leaving 10 bases between the germline ends. Here the CDR3 DNA reads TGTGCCAGCAGCTTAGCGATCCGGGAGGAGCAGTTCTTC. Translation: CASSLAIREEQFF.

This clone occurred a few times. J is TRBJ1-2 and V is TRBV29-1, with 7 bases aligning to TRBD1. The CDR3 spans 13 residues. Germline assignment: CDR1 SQVTM and CDR2 ANQGSEA. V was pared by 4 bases and J by 5 bases, with 7 bases of the junction left unmatched. The CDR3 here is CSVVGLTGYGYTF. The CDR3 nucleotides read TGCAGCGTTGTAGGTTTGACAGGGTATGGCTACACCTTC.

This clone appeared a few times. The V and J genes are TRBV6-6 and TRBJ1-1; no reliable D call. The germline V gene encodes CDR1 MNHNY and CDR2 SVGAGI (reference sequence). The V end was cut by 2 bases, the J end by 4 bases, with 8 bases between. The CDR3 totals 13 residues. CDR3 in amino acids: CASSYGRRTEAFF. The CDR3 region has the DNA TGTGCCAGCAGTTACGGGCGTCGCACTGAAGCTTTCTTT.

This chain connects TRBV21-1 to TRBJ2-3; the table's TRBD1 call for D was not verified on the DNA. TRBV21-1 is deemed a pseudogene. There are 17 residues in the CDR3. CDR3: CASSKWRRTGGTDTQYF. The DNA of the CDR3 is TGTGCCAGCAGCAAATGGCGGCGGACAGGTGGCACAGATACGCAGTATTTT.

This chain links TRBV6-6 with TRBJ2-7; 8 positions agree with TRBD1. The V and J ends lost 7 bases and 6 bases, in that order; junction bases with no gene match: 11. CDR3 length: 14 residues. CDR1 is MNHNY and CDR2 is SVGAGI in the germline V gene (reference sequence). The CDR3 DNA sequence: TGTGCCAGCATTACCGGACAGGGATCGGGCGAGCAGTACTTC. Translation gives CASITGQGSGEQYF.

This chain joins TRBV4-1 and TRBJ1-1; 7 nucleotides line up with TRBD1. The ends lost 2 bases at V and 1 base at J; junction bases unmatched: 4. The CDR3 consists of 15 residues. Looked up from germline, CDR1 is MGHRA and CDR2 is YSYEKL. CDR3 coding DNA: TGCGCCAGCAGCCAACTCGACAGGGAGAACACTGAAGCTTTCTTT. Translating it yields CASSQLDRENTEAFF.

The gene calls are TRBV4-1 and TRBJ1-1; tentative D call: TRBD1 (5 bases). The CDR3 contains 15 residues. V lost 0 bases, J lost 1 base, and 9 bases lay in between. Germline V lookup: CDR1 MGHRA, CDR2 YSYEKL. The CDR3 region is CASSQEETGNTEAFF. The CDR3 bases are TGCGCCAGCAGCCAAGAGGAAACAGGGAACACTGAAGCTTTCTTT.

This clone has only a few counts. The J gene is TRBJ2-2, the V gene TRBV10-3; no firm D call. The germline V gene encodes CDR1 ENHRY and CDR2 SYGVKD. The V gene lost 8 bases and the J gene lost 6 bases, with 7 bases spanning the gap. This CDR3 spans 11 amino acids. In DNA form, the CDR3 reads TGTGCCATCCTGGCCGCCGGGGAGCTGTTTTTT. It yields the protein CAILAAGELFF.

This clone was seen once. The V call is TRBV7-9, the J call TRBJ1-6; D is ambiguous. From germline, CDR1 is SEHNR and CDR2 FQNEAQ (reference sequence). The CDR3 is 15 amino acids. Between the trimmed V and J ends, which lost 5 bases and 5 bases, there was a span of 13 bases. The CDR3 spells CASSLARSNNSPLHF. The CDR3 region has the DNA TGTGCCAGCAGCCTTGCCCGGTCGAATAATTCACCCCTCCACTTT.

The rearrangement joins TRBV2 to TRBJ2-2; the match to TRBD1 covers 10 bases. This CDR3 is 15 amino acids long. Trimming cost V 8 bases and J 1 base; bases outside gene matches: 4. Germline loops: CDR1 SNHLY, CDR2 FYNNEI. The chain's CDR3 is CASAGQGMNTGELFF. In DNA form, the CDR3 reads TGTGCCAGCGCGGGACAGGGGATGAACACCGGGGAGCTGTTTTTT. The whole variable domain, filled in from reference TRBV2 and TRBJ2-2, reads EPEVTQTPSHQVTQMGQEVILRCVPISNHLYFYWYRQILGQKVEFLVSFYNNEISEKSEIFDDQFSVERPDGSNFTLKIRSTKLEDSAMYFCASAGQGMNTGELFFGEGSRLTVL.

This clone has more than one count but fewer than ten. This sequence joins TRBV10-3 and TRBJ2-3; TRBD2 matches 12 bases. J was trimmed by 5 bases and V by 6 bases; bases with no gene match: 9. CDR3 size: 16 residues. Germline CDR1 and CDR2: ENHRY and SYGVKD. The DNA for the CDR3 is TGTGCCATCAGGCGGACTCTAGCGGGGGGGCAAGATACGCAGTATTTT. Encoded protein: CAIRRTLAGGQDTQYF.